Below, 3 T cell receptor beta chains from the same sample are listed, as sequenced in a study of blood T cell repertoires in COVID-19. This table comes from immunoSEQ multiplex PCR, and its TCRdb copy is limited to in-frame clones, with some not included. Of roughly 250,000 clones listed, almost 85% are singletons. The sequenced sample was peripheral blood. The receptors come from a woman aged 80 or over with acute or convalescent COVID-19.

The chain is built from TRBV7-9 and TRBJ1-1; tentative D call: TRBD1 (6 bases). The CDR3 totals 14 residues. V was trimmed by 2 bases and J by 7 bases, leaving 14 bases between them. Germline V gene lookup returns CDR1 SEHNR and CDR2 FQNEAQ (reference sequence). DNA for the CDR3: TGTGCCAGCAGCTTACTTCAGGGGAGTGGTGAAGCTTTCTTT. Translating gives CASSLLQGSGEAFF.

This clone has only one observation. CDR3 protein: CASSLGQVISYEQYF. For the CDR3, the DNA is TGTGCCAGCAGCTTAGGACAGGTGATTTCCTACGAGCAGTACTTC. The chain joins TRBV5-6 to TRBJ2-7, with 7 bases fitting TRBD1. V shed 2 bases and J 1 base; nucleotides not matched to a gene: 6. CDR1 and CDR2 (germline): SGHDT, YYEEEE. This CDR3 has 15 amino acids.

This clone was detected many times. The rearrangement uses TRBV2 and TRBJ2-7; unclear D gene. CDR1 is SNHLY and CDR2 is FYNNEI in the germline V gene. The CDR3 totals 12 residues. The V end lost 3 bases, the J end lost 3 bases, and 6 bases lay between the germline ends. As DNA, the CDR3 is TGTGCCAGCAGTGACAGTTTCTACGAGCAGTACTTC. Its protein product is CASSDSFYEQYF.